This T cell receptor beta chain was profiled in a study of patients and donors after allogeneic stem cell transplantation. This clonotype was seen only a few times. TCRdb reanalysed the RT-PCR reads using MiXCR and keeps one entry per CDR3 protein. The sample yields 150,000 to 250,000 distinct CDR3 sequences, more than 35% seen once. Germline V gene data show CDR1 as KGHSH and CDR2 as LQKENI. The CDR3 length is 13 residues. Trimming removed 0 bases at V and 14 bases at J, with 14 bases between. The V call is TRBV18, the J call TRBJ2-1; TRBD2 is a possible D gene (6 bases). This TCR derives from a human donor who was either an allogeneic HSCT recipient or a stem cell or donor lymphocyte infusion donor (not recorded which). It is not recorded whose cells these are; they may come from a transplant donor. The sequencing input was blood, either unsorted or a sorted T cell fraction (not recorded which). CDR3 loop: CASSPPLRRDKFF. CDR3 nucleotides: TGTGCCAGCTCACCACCGTTACGGCGGGATAAGTTCTTC. The variable domain in full, completed from reference TRBV18 and TRBJ2-1, reads NAGVMQNPRHLVRRRGQEARLRCSPMKGHSHVYWYRQLPEEGLKFMVYLQKENIIDESGMPKERFSAEFPKEGPSILRIQQVVRGDSAAYFCASSPPLRRDKFFGPGTRLTVL.